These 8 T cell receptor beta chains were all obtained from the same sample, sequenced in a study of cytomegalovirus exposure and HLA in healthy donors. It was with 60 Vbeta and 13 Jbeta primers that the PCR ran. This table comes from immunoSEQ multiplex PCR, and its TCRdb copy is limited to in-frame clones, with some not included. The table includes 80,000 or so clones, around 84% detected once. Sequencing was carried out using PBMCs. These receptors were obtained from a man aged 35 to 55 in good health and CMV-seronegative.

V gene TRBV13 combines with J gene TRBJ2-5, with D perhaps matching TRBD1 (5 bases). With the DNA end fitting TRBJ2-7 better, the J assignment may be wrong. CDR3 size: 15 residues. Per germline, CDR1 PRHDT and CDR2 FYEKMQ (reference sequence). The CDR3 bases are TGTGCCAGCAGCTTAGGCCTGGGGCAGAACTACGAGCAGTACTTC. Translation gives CASSLGLGQNYEQYF.

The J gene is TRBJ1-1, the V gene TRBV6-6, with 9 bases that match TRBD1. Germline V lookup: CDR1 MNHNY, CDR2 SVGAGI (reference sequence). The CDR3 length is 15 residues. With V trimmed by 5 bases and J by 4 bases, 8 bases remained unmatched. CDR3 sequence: CASSLPGQGVTEAFF. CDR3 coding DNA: TGTGCCAGCAGTCTACCGGGACAGGGAGTCACTGAAGCTTTCTTT.

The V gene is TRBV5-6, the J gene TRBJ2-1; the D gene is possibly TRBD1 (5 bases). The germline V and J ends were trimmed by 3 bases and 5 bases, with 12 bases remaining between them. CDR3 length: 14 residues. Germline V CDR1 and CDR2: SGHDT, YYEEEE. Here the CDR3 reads CASSYLGVDNEQFF. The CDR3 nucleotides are TGTGCCAGCAGCTATCTAGGGGTTGACAATGAGCAGTTCTTC.

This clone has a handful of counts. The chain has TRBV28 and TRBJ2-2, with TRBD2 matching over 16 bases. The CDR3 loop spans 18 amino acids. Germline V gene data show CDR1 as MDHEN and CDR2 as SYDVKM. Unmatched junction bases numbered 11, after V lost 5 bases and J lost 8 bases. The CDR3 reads CASSPGLAGGPIKGELFF. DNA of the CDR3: TGTGCCAGCAGTCCGGGACTAGCGGGAGGGCCAATTAAAGGGGAGCTGTTTTTT.

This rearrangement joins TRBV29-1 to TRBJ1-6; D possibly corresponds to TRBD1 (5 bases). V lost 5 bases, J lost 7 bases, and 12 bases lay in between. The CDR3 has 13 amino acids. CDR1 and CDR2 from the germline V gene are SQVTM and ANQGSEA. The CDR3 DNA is TGCAGCGTTAAGAAGGGGCGGAATTCACCCCTCCACTTT. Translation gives CSVKKGRNSPLHF.

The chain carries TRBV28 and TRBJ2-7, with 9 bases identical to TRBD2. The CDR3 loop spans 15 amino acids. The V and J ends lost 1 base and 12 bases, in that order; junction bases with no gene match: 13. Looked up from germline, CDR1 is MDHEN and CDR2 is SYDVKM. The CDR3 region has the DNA TGTGCCAGCAGTTTATCCCCCGCGGGAGGGACCCTAAGGTACTTC. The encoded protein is CASSLSPAGGTLRYF. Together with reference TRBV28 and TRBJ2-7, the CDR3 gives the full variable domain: DVKVTQSSRYLVKRTGEKVFLECVQDMDHENMFWYRQDPGLGLRLIYFSYDVKMKEKGDIPEGYSVSREKKERFSLILESASTNQTSMYLCASSLSPAGGTLRYFGPGTRLTVT.

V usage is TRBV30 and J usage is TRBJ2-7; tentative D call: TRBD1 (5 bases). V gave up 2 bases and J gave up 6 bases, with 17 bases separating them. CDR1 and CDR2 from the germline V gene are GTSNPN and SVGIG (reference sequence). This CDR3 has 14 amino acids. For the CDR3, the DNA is TGTGCCTGGAGTTTTGGGCAGGGAATCGCCGAGCAGTACTTC. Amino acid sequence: CAWSFGQGIAEQYF.

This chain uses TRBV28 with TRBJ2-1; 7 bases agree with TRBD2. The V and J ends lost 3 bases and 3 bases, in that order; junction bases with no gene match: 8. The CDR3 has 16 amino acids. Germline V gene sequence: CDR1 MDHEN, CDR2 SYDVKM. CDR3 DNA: TGTGCCAGCAGTTTTGGCGCTAGCGGTTTCTACAATGAGCAGTTCTTC. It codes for CASSFGASGFYNEQFF.